Below, one T cell receptor (beta chain) is given with its context. Allocation to cohorts depended on clinical history reported by the participants. Recovered participants had two consecutive negative NP/OP PCR tests, healthcare professional clearance, or symptom resolution. The sample belongs to a study of blood T cell repertoires in COVID-19. Study overall: Sites in the United States, Italy and Spain provided acute and convalescent COVID-19 samples.

Using immunoSEQ multiplex PCR, the repertoire was profiled, and TCRdb retains in-frame clones only, with some absent. The sample lists hundreds of thousands of clones, over 75% occurring once. Sequencing was done on a sample of PBMCs or T cells enriched from blood (not recorded which). This sequence originates from a woman aged 55-69 years who had recovered from COVID-19.

CDR3 in DNA: TGTGCCAGCAGCGGACAGTCGAATGAAAAACTGTTTTTT. The encoded protein is CASSGQSNEKLFF. The chain is built from TRBV12-3 or TRBV12-4 and TRBJ1-4, with a possible D match to TRBD1 (6 bases). The V end was cut by 6 bases, the J end by 5 bases, with 10 bases between. CDR3 length: 13 amino acids.